This T cell receptor beta chain was documented in a study of CD8 T cells in Susac syndrome. Study summary: When their blood was taken, patients with Susac syndrome were therapy-naive, taking corticosteroids, or taking intravenous immunoglobulin alone. Broader study findings: The total CD8+ repertoires yielded about 15 Susac-specific public clones and the CD8+ TEMRA repertoires yielded about 5.

Notes on this clonotype: No antigen is known for it.

After extraction with the RNeasy kit, about 0.45 to 1 ug of the RNA was reverse transcribed using random hexamers. Amplification of TCR beta CDR3 spanned 54 Vbeta and 13 Jbeta via immunoSEQ multiplex PCR. TCRdb reanalysed the immunoSEQ multiplex PCR reads using MiXCR and keeps one entry per CDR3 protein. The sample has about 190,000 distinct CDR3 sequences, more than 85% seen once. CDR3 length: 14 residues. V shed 3 bases and J shed 4 bases, with 12 bases lying between them. Germline V gene data show CDR1 as LGHNT and CDR2 as FRNRAP. Patients with Susac syndrome met the recently defined diagnostic criteria for definite or probable disease.

V gene TRBV12-5 combines with J gene TRBJ1-2; possible D gene TRBD1, 5 bases. The receptor was isolated from a human donor with Susac syndrome. The sequencing sample was made of CD8+ T cells from PBMCs. CDR3 in amino acids: CASGFGEGLYGYTF. In DNA form, the CDR3 reads TGTGCTAGTGGTTTCGGCGAGGGGCTCTATGGCTACACCTTC.